Below, one T cell receptor (beta chain) is given with its context. As yet, its antigen is unknown. This entry is derived from a study of T cells in localized non-small cell lung cancer. General study results and limits: Median roughly 57 top-100 tumor clones were shared with paired adjacent lung. It remains possible that heterogeneity exists, since only one tumor region was sequenced. Adjacent uninvolved lung tissue had the highest T cell clonality, exceeding tumor.

J lost 5 bases, V lost 4 bases, and 4 bases had no gene match. Germline CDR1 GTSNPN, CDR2 SVGIG (reference sequence). This CDR3 is built from 13 residues. Data came from immunoSEQ multiplex PCR; TCRdb stores just in-frame clones and leaves some out. In the table there are about 57,000 clones, approximately 89% of which are singletons. The sample in question was peripheral blood, obtained before any cancer treatment. The source of this sequence is a man between 40 and 69 years old with stage I lung adenocarcinoma. The genes are TRBV30 and TRBJ1-5, with 8 positions matching TRBD1. CDR3 bases: TGTGCCTGGACCGGACAGGGCTATCAGCCCCAGCATTTT. Translating it yields CAWTGQGYQPQHF.